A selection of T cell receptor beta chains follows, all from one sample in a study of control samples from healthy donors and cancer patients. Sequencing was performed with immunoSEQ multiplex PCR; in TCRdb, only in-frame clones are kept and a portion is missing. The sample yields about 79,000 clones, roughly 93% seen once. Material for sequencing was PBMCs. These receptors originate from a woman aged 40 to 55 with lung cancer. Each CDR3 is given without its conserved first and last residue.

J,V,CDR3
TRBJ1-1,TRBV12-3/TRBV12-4,ASSTTEAF
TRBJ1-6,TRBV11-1,ASSLNRQGAGSPLH
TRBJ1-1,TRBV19,ASSLRARVTEAF
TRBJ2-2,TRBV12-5,ASGSEQGTTGELF
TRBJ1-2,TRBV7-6,ASSVGTAANYGYT
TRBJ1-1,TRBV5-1,ASSDWSEAF
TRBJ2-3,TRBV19,ASRSLAGGPDTQY
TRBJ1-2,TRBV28,ASSSHTVGTFNYGYT
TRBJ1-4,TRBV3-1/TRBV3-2,ASSQDWTGYEKLF
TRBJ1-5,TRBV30,AWSGTAYNQPQH
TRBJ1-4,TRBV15,ATSLPRWDRGEKLF
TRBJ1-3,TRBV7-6,ASLDGNTIY
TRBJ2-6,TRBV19,ASRGDSGANVLT
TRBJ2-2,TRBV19,ASTPSEGFGELF
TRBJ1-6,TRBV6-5,ASSFQNRDPLALH
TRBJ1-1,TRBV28,ASSQLRQGGTTEAF
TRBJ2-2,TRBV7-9,ASSFFRGGTGELF
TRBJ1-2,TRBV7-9,ASSSEWDREKAGYT
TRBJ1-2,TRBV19,ASSMGSSYGYT
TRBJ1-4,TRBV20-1,SASARGLGNEKLF
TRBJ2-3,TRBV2,ASWGLAGVSEY
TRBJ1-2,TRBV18,ASSPKQGRDYGYT
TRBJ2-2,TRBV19,ASGAGGDRGTGELF
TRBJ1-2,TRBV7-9,ASSLAGRTYGYT
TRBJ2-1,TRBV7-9,ASSLTGGAVNEQF
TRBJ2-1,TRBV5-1,ASTGSHLGLAGRYNEQF
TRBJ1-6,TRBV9,ASSVAPGVNSPLH
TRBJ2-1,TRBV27,ASGRAIVRNEQF
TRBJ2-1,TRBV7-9,ASSVPGTGHNEQF